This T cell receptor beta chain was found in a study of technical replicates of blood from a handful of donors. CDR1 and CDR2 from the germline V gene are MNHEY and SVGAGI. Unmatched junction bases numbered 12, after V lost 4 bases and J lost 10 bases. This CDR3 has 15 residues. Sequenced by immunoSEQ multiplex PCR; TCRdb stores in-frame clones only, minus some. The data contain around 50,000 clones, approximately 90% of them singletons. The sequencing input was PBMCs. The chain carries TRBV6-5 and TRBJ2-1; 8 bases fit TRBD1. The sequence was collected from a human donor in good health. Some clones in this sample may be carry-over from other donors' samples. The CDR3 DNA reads TGTGCCAGCAGTTCGGCGGCAGCCTGGGACAGGGAGCAGTTCTTC. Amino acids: CASSSAAAWDREQFF.